These 21 T cell receptor beta chains originate from one sample sequenced in a study of T cell responses to AZD1222 COVID-19 vaccine. Using immunoSEQ multiplex PCR, the repertoire was profiled, and TCRdb retains in-frame clones only, with some absent. Of more than 120,000 clones listed, 85% to 90% are singletons. The sequenced sample was peripheral blood, obtained 28 days after the second AZD1222 dose. Receptors originate from an adult who received the AZD1222 COVID-19 vaccine.

The V gene is TRBV4-3, the J gene TRBJ1-2; D uncertain. The CDR3 extends over 15 amino acids. Trimming took off 1 base at V and 2 bases at J, with 11 bases between the two ends. Germline CDR1 and CDR2: LGHNA and YSLEER. The chain's CDR3 is CASSQVSGLNYGYTF. Written as DNA, the CDR3 is TGCGCCAGCAGCCAAGTAAGCGGCCTAAACTATGGCTACACCTTC.

The chain recombines TRBV11-2 with TRBJ1-3; D gene unclear. Trimming shortened V by 5 bases and J by 3 bases, and 8 bases separated the two germline ends. Germline CDR1 SGHAT, CDR2 FQNNGV. The CDR3 contains 13 residues. The CDR3 reads CASSHPSGNTIYF. The CDR3 nucleotides are TGTGCCAGCAGCCATCCCAGTGGAAACACCATATATTTT.

The chain is built from TRBV7-3 and TRBJ1-1; D call uncertain. The CDR3 totals 14 residues. CDR1 is SGHTA and CDR2 is FQGTGA in the germline V gene. V was cut by 0 bases and J by 10 bases, with 15 bases left in between. The CDR3 region has the DNA TGTGCCAGCAGCTTAACGGGCGGTGCTCACCGAGCTTTCTTT. Translated: CASSLTGGAHRAFF. The entire variable domain, with the rest obtained from reference TRBV7-3 and TRBJ1-1, is as follows: GAGVSQTPSNKVTEKGKYVELRCDPISGHTALYWYRQSLGQGPEFLIYFQGTGAADDSGLPNDRFFAVRPEGSVSTLKIQRTERGDSAVYLCASSLTGGAHRAFFGQGTRLTVV.

This chain links TRBV5-4 with TRBJ1-2; 12 nucleotides agree with TRBD1. CDR3 length equals 16 residues. The J segment lost 5 bases and the V segment lost 3 bases, leaving 8 bases of the junction unmatched. Germline CDR1 and CDR2: SGHNT and YYREEE (reference sequence). The CDR3 is CASSSGTGGAIYGYTF. DNA of the CDR3: TGTGCCAGCAGCTCCGGGACAGGGGGCGCGATTTATGGCTACACCTTC. Full variable domain (remainder filled in from reference TRBV5-4 and TRBJ1-2): ETGVTQSPTHLIKTRGQQVTLRCSSQSGHNTVSWYQQALGQGPQFIFQYYREEENGRGNFPPRFSGLQFPNYSSELNVNALELDDSALYLCASSSGTGGAIYGYTFGSGTRLTVV.

The chain links TRBV5-8 to TRBJ2-3; D ambiguous. V was pared by 0 bases and J by 5 bases, with 10 bases between. CDR3 size: 14 residues. Looked up from germline, CDR1 is SGHTS and CDR2 is YDEGEE. CDR3 amino acids: CASSLGPDVDTQYF. CDR3 sequence (DNA): TGTGCCAGCAGCTTGGGACCCGATGTAGATACGCAGTATTTT.

The chain employs TRBV13 and TRBJ2-7; tentatively, D is TRBD2 (6 bases). Trimming left V 5 bases short and J 2 bases short, with 16 bases between. This CDR3 region has 15 residues. Germline assignment: CDR1 PRHDT and CDR2 FYEKMQ (reference sequence). DNA for the CDR3: TGTGCCAGCAGCCAACAGGCGGGGATCACCTACGAGCAGTACTTC. Translation: CASSQQAGITYEQYF.

The genes are TRBV7-2 and TRBJ1-1; no definite D call. V lost 3 bases, J lost 1 base, and 6 bases lay in between. Germline V gene lookup returns CDR1 SGHTA and CDR2 FQGNSA. The CDR3 covers 13 residues. The CDR3 region has the DNA TGTGCCAGCAGCTTTCGGCGGAACACTGAAGCTTTCTTT. It encodes CASSFRRNTEAFF.

The chain has TRBV19 and TRBJ1-1; the D is unclear. V shed 8 bases and J shed 0 bases, with 10 bases lying between them. Germline V gives CDR1 LNHDA, CDR2 SQIVND (reference sequence). This CDR3 has 13 amino acids. CDR3: CASQITLNTEAFF. The CDR3 nucleotides read TGTGCCAGTCAGATAACTCTGAACACTGAAGCTTTCTTT.

The chain has TRBV9 and TRBJ2-1; D remains unclear. CDR1 and CDR2 from the germline V gene are SGDLS and YYNGEE. The CDR3 sequence is 14 residues long. V lost 4 bases, J lost 6 bases, and 14 bases lay in between. The DNA for the CDR3 is TGTGCCAGCAGCCCCTATGGTCCTACCAATGAGCAGTTCTTC. This sequence encodes CASSPYGPTNEQFF.

The chain carries TRBV30 and TRBJ1-5; D is ambiguous. Looked up from germline, CDR1 is GTSNPN and CDR2 is SVGIG (reference sequence). The CDR3 runs to 13 residues. V was trimmed by 1 base and J by 7 bases, leaving 11 bases between them. The CDR3 sequence is CAWSAKGRQPQHF. The DNA of the CDR3 is TGTGCCTGGAGTGCTAAAGGACGACAGCCCCAGCATTTT.

This clone was found once. J is TRBJ2-1 and V is TRBV21-1; the table's D call, TRBD2, has no DNA check behind it. TRBV21-1 is reported as a pseudogene. The CDR3 has 14 residues. In DNA, the CDR3 is TGTGCCAGCAGGGGAGGCGGACCCAACAATGAGCAGTTCTTC. It codes for CASRGGGPNNEQFF.

V is TRBV18 and J is TRBJ2-7; 12 bases are a match to TRBD2. Germline CDR1 is KGHSH and CDR2 is LQKENI. There are 15 residues in the CDR3. After removal of 4 bases from V and 5 bases from J, the junction contained 6 bases not matched to a gene. The DNA for the CDR3 is TGTGCCAGCTCACAGACTAGCGGGAGCCCAAACGAGCAGTACTTC. This gives the protein CASSQTSGSPNEQYF.

The rearrangement uses TRBV9 and TRBJ2-1; D tentatively fits TRBD1 or TRBD2 (5 bases each). Trimming removed 0 bases at V and 7 bases at J, with 11 bases between. Germline CDR1 is SGDLS and CDR2 is YYNGEE. The CDR3 has 14 residues. For the CDR3, the DNA is TGTGCCAGCAGCGTAGAGCCCTGGGGGAATGAGCAGTTCTTC. Encoded protein: CASSVEPWGNEQFF.

This clone appeared once. The chain links TRBV5-1 to TRBJ1-2; D perhaps matches TRBD1 (5 bases). Trimming stripped 0 bases from V and 8 bases from J, with 17 bases between. The CDR3 consists of 15 residues. Looked up from germline, CDR1 is SGHRS and CDR2 is YFSETQ. The CDR3 nucleotides read TGCGCCAGCAGCTTGGAAGGGACGGCTGTAAAGGGCTACACCTTC. Translation gives CASSLEGTAVKGYTF.

This chain links TRBV2 with TRBJ2-7; D gene ambiguous. This CDR3 is built from 12 residues. Germline lookup yields CDR1 SNHLY and CDR2 FYNNEI. V was pared by 6 bases and J by 3 bases, with 9 bases between. The CDR3 bases are TGTGCCAGCAGACAGACGGTCTACGAGCAGTACTTC. This sequence encodes CASRQTVYEQYF.

The chain links TRBV15 to TRBJ2-2, with D unresolved. Germline lookup yields CDR1 LNHNV and CDR2 YYDKDF (reference sequence). The CDR3 length is 13 residues. Trimming pared 1 base from V and 5 bases from J, leaving 5 bases between. The CDR3 bases are TGTGCCACCAGCAGAGTCCTAACCGGGGAGCTGTTTTTT. Translated: CATSRVLTGELFF.

This rearrangement joins TRBV9 to TRBJ2-2, with D possibly being TRBD1 (6 bases). Germline-derived CDR1 and CDR2 are SGDLS and YYNGEE. The V and J ends lost 3 bases and 0 bases respectively, with 15 bases between them. This CDR3 has 17 residues. The CDR3 loop is CASSAPHGQSNTGELFF. In nucleotides, the CDR3 is TGTGCCAGCAGCGCCCCACACGGACAGTCGAACACCGGGGAGCTGTTTTTT.

The chain recombines TRBV24-1 with TRBJ2-2; 7 bases line up with TRBD1. Germline V gene data show CDR1 as KGHDR and CDR2 as SFDVKD. V was pared by 0 bases and J by 6 bases, with 0 bases of the junction left unmatched. This CDR3 is 14 amino acids long. The CDR3 spells CATSDLQGAGELFF. The DNA of the CDR3 is TGTGCCACCAGTGATTTGCAGGGGGCCGGGGAGCTGTTTTTT.

V and J are TRBV9 and TRBJ2-3, with 8 bases that match TRBD2. The CDR3 covers 15 residues. The V and J ends lost 1 base and 5 bases, in that order; junction bases with no gene match: 6. Germline-derived CDR1 and CDR2 are SGDLS and YYNGEE. CDR3 coding DNA: TGTGCCAGCAGCGTAACCCAGCGGGGGTTAGATACGCAGTATTTT. Its protein product is CASSVTQRGLDTQYF.

This clone was seen only once. V is TRBV19 and J is TRBJ1-5; D is unresolved. The CDR3 runs to 14 residues. Germline CDR1 is LNHDA and CDR2 is SQIVND (reference sequence). Between the trimmed V and J ends, which lost 7 bases and 7 bases, there was a span of 17 bases. In nucleotides, the CDR3 is TGTGCCAGTACCCATAGAGGTCTCGGCCAGCCCCAGCATTTT. Amino acid sequence: CASTHRGLGQPQHF.

The chain links TRBV28 to TRBJ1-6; TRBD1 might be the D (6 bases). The CDR3 totals 15 residues. V was clipped by 3 bases and J by 5 bases, with 11 bases between them. CDR1 MDHEN and CDR2 SYDVKM come from the germline V gene. Here the CDR3 DNA reads TGTGCCAGCAGTTTTTGGACAGATAATAATTCACCCCTCCACTTT. Encoded protein: CASSFWTDNNSPLHF. Full variable domain (rest looked up from reference TRBV28 and TRBJ1-6): DVKVTQSSRYLVKRTGEKVFLECVQDMDHENMFWYRQDPGLGLRLIYFSYDVKMKEKGDIPEGYSVSREKKERFSLILESASTNQTSMYLCASSFWTDNNSPLHFGNGTRLTVT.